This TCR beta chain was observed in a study of T cell changes during pregnancy in multiple sclerosis. The CDR3 sequence is 13 residues long. Germline CDR1 is SGHNT and CDR2 is YYREEE (reference sequence). V lost 2 bases and J 5 bases, leaving 10 bases between the germline ends. The data were produced by immunoSEQ multiplex PCR, yet TCRdb's version contains in-frame clones alone and is incomplete. The repertoire includes about 56,000 clones, about nine tenths of them detected once, and about 0.5% sits in the top ten. Here the sequenced sample was CD4+ T cells from peripheral blood mononuclear cells, taken in the third trimester of pregnancy. The V call is TRBV5-4, the J call TRBJ2-5; a weak D match, TRBD2 (5 bases). This clonotype was sampled from a female donor with multiple sclerosis, enrolled in a pregnancy study. The CDR3 region is CASSLSGMETQYF. The DNA of the CDR3 is TGTGCCAGCAGCTTATCGGGGATGGAGACCCAGTACTTC.